The 15 T cell receptor beta chains reported below all come from one sample, sequenced in a study of tumor-infiltrating lymphocytes in primary liver carcinoma. A constant-region primer served to make TCR beta cDNA from about 500 ng total RNA. Slightly modified ARM-PCR, run as three nested multiplex PCR rounds, produced the TCR beta libraries. Use of TRBV1-TRBV30 forward primers with a C-beta reverse primer characterized the first two PCR rounds, which lasted 10 cycles each. One entry per CDR3 protein, called by TCRdb with MiXCR from the multiplex PCR reads. The sample records 100,000 to 150,000 distinct CDR3 sequences, around 60% being singletons. DNA and RNA were both co-extracted from about 19-30 mg of bulk tissue that had not been sorted. The sample was liver tumor tissue from sampling region 3. This sample's subset: tumor region T3, left-lateral pole. These receptors all come from an older woman with primary liver carcinoma and hepatitis B virus infection.

This rearrangement joins TRBV20-1 to TRBJ2-1, with 8 positions matching TRBD2. Looked up from germline, CDR1 is DFQATT and CDR2 is SNEGSKA (reference sequence). Trimming cost V 2 bases and J 5 bases; bases outside gene matches: 5. There are 14 residues in the CDR3. The CDR3 nucleotides are TGCAGTGCTAGATCCGGGACTAGGGACAATGAGCAGTTCTTC. Translating gives CSARSGTRDNEQFF.

Worth noting for this clonotype: The junction does not match germline at one end; this may be a read error. The V and J genes are TRBV12-3 or TRBV12-4 and TRBJ2-2; possible D gene TRBD2, 5 bases. CDR3 length: 13 residues. CDR3 in amino acids: CASSLQNTGKLFF. Written as DNA, the CDR3 is TGTGCCAGTAGTTTACAGAACACCGGGAAGCTGTTTTTT.

This clonotype was detected ten times or more. The rearrangement joins TRBV6-5 to TRBJ2-4, with 7 bases fitting TRBD1. CDR1 MNHEY and CDR2 SVGAGI come from the germline V gene. V was pared by 8 bases and J by 1 base, with 23 bases of the junction left unmatched. The CDR3 totals 20 residues. CDR3 DNA: TGTGCCAGCGGTCCCACGGACCGACAGGGATGGGGTTGGGCCAAAAACATTCAGTACTTC. It yields the protein CASGPTDRQGWGWAKNIQYF.

Details on this clonotype: The CDR3 does not end in the conserved phenylalanine or tryptophan, so this is likely a read error. The genes are TRBV29-1 and TRBJ1-1; D may be TRBD1 (6 bases). The CDR3 sequence is 14 residues long. The germline V and J ends were trimmed by 7 bases and 0 bases, with 15 bases remaining between them. Germline V lookup: CDR1 SQVTM, CDR2 ANQGSEA. CDR3 region: CSARDMNLNTEAFS. In DNA, the CDR3 is TGCAGCGCCCGGGACATGAACCTGAACACTGAAGCTTTCTCT.

Regarding this clonotype: A read error may explain this, as a much larger clone is one base away. The J gene is TRBJ2-1, the V gene TRBV5-6; 9 bases agree with TRBD2. The CDR3 has 17 amino acids. V shed 6 bases and J 3 bases; nucleotides not matched to a gene: 13. The germline V gene encodes CDR1 SGHDT and CDR2 YYEEEE. The CDR3 is CASTKTGGRGDYNEQFF. The CDR3 DNA reads TGTGCCAGCACCAAGACTGGCGGGAGGGGAGACTACAATGAGCAGTTCTTC.

This clonotype was recorded many times. The V and J genes are TRBV4-1 and TRBJ2-7; D not resolved. The CDR3 is 14 residues long. Trimming stripped 3 bases from V and 5 bases from J, with 14 bases between. Germline V gives CDR1 MGHRA, CDR2 YSYEKL. Here the CDR3 reads CASSQGLRQHEQYF. CDR3 sequence (DNA): TGCGCCAGCAGCCAGGGCTTAAGGCAGCACGAGCAGTACTTC.

Note on this clonotype: Sequence at one end of the junction differs from germline and may be a read error. The J gene is TRBJ2-3, the V gene TRBV11-3, with 9 bases fitting TRBD2. The germline V gene encodes CDR1 SGHNT and CDR2 YENEEA. The CDR3 contains 14 residues. Here the CDR3 DNA reads TGTGCCCGCAGCTTCAGGACTAGCGCAGATATGCAGTATTTC. It codes for CARSFRTSADMQYF.

Note on this clonotype: This may come from a read error, since a much larger clone is one base off. This chain connects TRBV6-6 to TRBJ1-1, with D perhaps TRBD1 (5 bases). Trimming removed 10 bases at V and 5 bases at J, with 14 bases between. Germline assignment: CDR1 MNHNY and CDR2 SVGAGI (reference sequence). The CDR3 consists of 12 residues. For the CDR3, the DNA is TGTGCCAACCCCGGGTGGGGGACTGAAGCTTTCTTT. The encoded protein is CANPGWGTEAFF.

This clonotype was found once. This likely comes from a read error, as the CDR3 has no conserved phenylalanine or tryptophan at its end. Here the CDR3 reads CASSWRQGLTEAFY. CDR3 coding DNA: TGCGCCAGCAGCTGGAGACAGGGACTCACTGAAGCTTTCTAT. The chain uses TRBV5-1 and TRBJ1-1, with 7 positions matching TRBD1. Germline CDR1 and CDR2: SGHRS and YFSETQ. The CDR3 is made up of 14 amino acids. Germline trimming cut 3 bases from V and 4 bases from J; bases unmatched to any gene: 6.

Details on this clonotype: This CDR3 is missing its conserved last phenylalanine or tryptophan, likely due to a read error. The gene calls are TRBV28 and TRBJ1-2; D gene ambiguous. The V and J ends lost 6 bases and 4 bases respectively, with 15 bases between them. This CDR3 is 14 amino acids long. Germline CDR1 is MDHEN and CDR2 is SYDVKM. For the CDR3, the DNA is TGTGCCAGCAGAAACGGTGGCAGTTCCTATGGCTACACCCTC. This codes for CASRNGGSSYGYTL.

This clonotype was found many times. The chain links TRBV12-3 or TRBV12-4 to TRBJ1-1, with D unclear. The CDR3 extends over 13 amino acids. Trimming took off 5 bases at V and 1 base at J, with 8 bases between the two ends. CDR3 nucleotides: TGTGCCAGCAGTCATGGACGGAACACTGAAGCTTTCTTT. This encodes CASSHGRNTEAFF.

This clonotype was detected only once. Mismatch with germline at one junction end may stem from a read error. The chain employs TRBV28 and TRBJ2-7, with D unclear. Germline loops: CDR1 MDHEN, CDR2 SYDVKM. This CDR3 is built from 15 residues. CDR3 DNA: TGTGCCAGCAGTTCCGCTAAAGGAATCGGCTACGAGCAGTGCTTC. Translation gives CASSSAKGIGYEQCF.

This clonotype is a singleton in its sample. A read error is possible here, since a much larger clone lies one base away. The rearrangement uses TRBV5-6 and TRBJ2-2, with D tentatively TRBD1 or TRBD2 (6 bases each). Germline V lookup: CDR1 SGHDT, CDR2 YYEEEE. Trimming took 4 bases from V and 7 from J, leaving 20 bases between them. CDR3 length equals 16 residues. The DNA of the CDR3 is TGTGCCAGCAGCCCGCCAGACTCCGGGGGCATCGGGGAGCTGTTTTTT. It translates to CASSPPDSGGIGELFF.

V usage is TRBV4-1 and J usage is TRBJ2-3; D perhaps matches TRBD1 (5 bases). The CDR3 is 15 residues long. From germline, CDR1 is MGHRA and CDR2 YSYEKL. The ends were cut back, 7 bases at V and 5 bases at J, with 19 bases in the middle. The DNA of the CDR3 is TGCGCCAGCAACCCTCGCGACAGTGGGCAAGATACGCAGTATTTT. As protein: CASNPRDSGQDTQYF.

Regarding this clonotype: One end of the junction fails to match germline, which may point to a read error. V and J are TRBV11-3 and TRBJ2-7, with TRBD1 identical over 12 bases. Germline values: CDR1 SGHNT, CDR2 YENEEA. The CDR3 contains 15 residues. The CDR3 loop is CVSSPGTGGNHEQYF. CDR3 sequence (DNA): TGTGTCAGCAGCCCCGGGACAGGGGGCAACCACGAGCAATACTTC.